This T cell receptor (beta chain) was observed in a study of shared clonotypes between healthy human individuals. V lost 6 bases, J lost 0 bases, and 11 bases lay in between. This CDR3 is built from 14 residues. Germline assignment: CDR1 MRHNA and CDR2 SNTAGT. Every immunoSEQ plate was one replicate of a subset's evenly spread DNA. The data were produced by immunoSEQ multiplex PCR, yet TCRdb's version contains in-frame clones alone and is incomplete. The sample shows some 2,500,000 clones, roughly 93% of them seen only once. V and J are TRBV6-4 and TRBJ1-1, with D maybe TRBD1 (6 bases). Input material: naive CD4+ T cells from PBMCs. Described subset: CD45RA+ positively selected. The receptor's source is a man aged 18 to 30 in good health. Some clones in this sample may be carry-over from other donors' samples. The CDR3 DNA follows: TGTGCCAGCAGGAAAGGGGGTATGAACACTGAAGCTTTCTTT. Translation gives CASRKGGMNTEAFF.